This T cell receptor beta chain was profiled in a study of Graves' ophthalmopathy and Graves' hyperthyroidism. Transcripts of RNA were the source for amplifying TCR beta CDR3 regions. RT-PCR was first run with HTBI primers, then multiplex PCR in a second round. Using its own MiXCR run on the multiplex PCR reads, TCRdb lists one record per CDR3 protein. The table lists about 620,000 distinct CDR3 sequences, about a fifth of them singletons, with 7.1% in the top ten. Germline CDR1 SQVTM, CDR2 ANQGSEA. Trimming stripped 3 bases from V and 0 bases from J, with 5 bases between. CDR3 size: 13 residues. It was from over 8.5 ml of fresh peripheral blood that the PBMCs came.

This clonotype was obtained from a woman in her late teens or twenties with stable Graves' hyperthyroidism. Some clones in this sample may be carry-over from other donors' samples. This chain connects TRBV29-1 to TRBJ2-2; D gene unclear. Sequences were obtained from peripheral blood. The CDR3 sequence: CSVDWANTGELFF. The CDR3, as DNA: TGCAGCGTTGACTGGGCGAACACCGGGGAGCTGTTTTTT.